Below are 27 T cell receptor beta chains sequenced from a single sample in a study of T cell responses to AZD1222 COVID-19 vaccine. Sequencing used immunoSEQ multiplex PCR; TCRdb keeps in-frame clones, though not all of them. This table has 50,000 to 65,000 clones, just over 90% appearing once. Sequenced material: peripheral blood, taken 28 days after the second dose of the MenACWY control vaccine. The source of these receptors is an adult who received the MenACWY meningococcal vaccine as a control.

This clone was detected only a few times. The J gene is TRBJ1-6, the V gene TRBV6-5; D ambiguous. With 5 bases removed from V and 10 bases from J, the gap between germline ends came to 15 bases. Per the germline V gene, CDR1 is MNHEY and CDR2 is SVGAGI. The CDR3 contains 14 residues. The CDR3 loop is CASSTLRSRSPLHF. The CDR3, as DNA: TGTGCCAGCAGTACACTTAGGTCCCGCTCACCCCTCCACTTT.

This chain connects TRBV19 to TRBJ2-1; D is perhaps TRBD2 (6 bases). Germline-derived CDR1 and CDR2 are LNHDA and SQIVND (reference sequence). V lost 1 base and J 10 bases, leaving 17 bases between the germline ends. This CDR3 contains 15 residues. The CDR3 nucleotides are TGTGCCAGTAGTATAGTATCGGTAGGAGGGGCGGAGCAGTTCTTC. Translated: CASSIVSVGGAEQFF. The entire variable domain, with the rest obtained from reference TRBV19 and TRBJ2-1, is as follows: DGGITQSPKYLFRKEGQNVTLSCEQNLNHDAMYWYRQDPGQGLRLIYYSQIVNDFQKGDIAEGYSVSREKKESFPLTVTSAQKNPTAFYLCASSIVSVGGAEQFFGPGTRLTVL.

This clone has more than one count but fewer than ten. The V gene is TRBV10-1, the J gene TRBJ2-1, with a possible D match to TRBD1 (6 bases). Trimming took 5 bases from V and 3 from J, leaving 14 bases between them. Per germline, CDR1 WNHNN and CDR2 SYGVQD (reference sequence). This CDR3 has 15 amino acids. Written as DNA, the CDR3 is TGCGCCAGCAGTCCTAGTGGGACAATCTACAATGAGCAGTTCTTC. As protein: CASSPSGTIYNEQFF.

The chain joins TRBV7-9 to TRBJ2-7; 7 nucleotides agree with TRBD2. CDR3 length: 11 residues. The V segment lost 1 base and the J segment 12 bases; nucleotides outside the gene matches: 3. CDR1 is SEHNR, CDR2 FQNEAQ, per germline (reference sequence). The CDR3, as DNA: TGTGCCAGCAGCTTAGGGACTAGGAGGTACTTC. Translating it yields CASSLGTRRYF.

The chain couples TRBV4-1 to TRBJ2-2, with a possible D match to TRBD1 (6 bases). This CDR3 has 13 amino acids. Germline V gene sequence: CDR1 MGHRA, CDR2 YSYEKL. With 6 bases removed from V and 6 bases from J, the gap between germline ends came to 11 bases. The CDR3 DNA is TGCGCCAGCAGTCTGGACAGTTCCGGGGAGCTGTTTTTT. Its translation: CASSLDSSGELFF.

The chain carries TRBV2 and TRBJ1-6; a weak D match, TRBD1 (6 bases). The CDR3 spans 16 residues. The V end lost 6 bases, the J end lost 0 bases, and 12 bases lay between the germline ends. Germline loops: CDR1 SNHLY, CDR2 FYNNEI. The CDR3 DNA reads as TGTGCCAGCAGACCCACAGGGAGCTCCTATAATTCACCCCTCCACTTT. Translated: CASRPTGSSYNSPLHF.

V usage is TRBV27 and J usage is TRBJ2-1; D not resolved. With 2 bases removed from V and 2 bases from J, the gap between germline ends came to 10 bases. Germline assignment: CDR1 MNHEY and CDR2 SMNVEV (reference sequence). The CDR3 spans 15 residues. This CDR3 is CASSLIVRTYNEQFF. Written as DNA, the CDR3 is TGTGCCAGCAGTTTAATAGTCAGGACCTACAATGAGCAGTTCTTC.

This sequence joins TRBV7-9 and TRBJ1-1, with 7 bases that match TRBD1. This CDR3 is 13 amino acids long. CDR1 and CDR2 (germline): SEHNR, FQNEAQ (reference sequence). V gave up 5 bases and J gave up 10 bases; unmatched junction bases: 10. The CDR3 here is CASSPGQDRRAFF. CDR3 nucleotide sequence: TGTGCCAGCAGCCCAGGGCAGGACAGGAGAGCTTTCTTT. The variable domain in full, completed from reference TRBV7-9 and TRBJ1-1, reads DTGVSQNPRHKITKRGQNVTFRCDPISEHNRLYWYRQTLGQGPEFLTYFQNEAQLEKSRLLSDRFSAERPKGSFSTLEIQRTEQGDSAMYLCASSPGQDRRAFFGQGTRLTVV.

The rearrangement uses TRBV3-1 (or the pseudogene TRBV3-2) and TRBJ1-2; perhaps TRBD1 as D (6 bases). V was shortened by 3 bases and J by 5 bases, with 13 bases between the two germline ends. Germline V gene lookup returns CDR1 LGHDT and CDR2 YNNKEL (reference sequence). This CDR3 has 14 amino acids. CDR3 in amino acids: CASSQRDRFYGYTF. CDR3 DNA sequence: TGTGCCAGCAGCCAGAGAGACAGGTTTTATGGCTACACCTTC.

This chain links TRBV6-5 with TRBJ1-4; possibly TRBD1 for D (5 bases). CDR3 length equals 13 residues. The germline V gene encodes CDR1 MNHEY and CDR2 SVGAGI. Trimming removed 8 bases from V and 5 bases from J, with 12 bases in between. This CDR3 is CASGRGVNEKLFF. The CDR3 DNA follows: TGTGCCAGCGGTAGAGGGGTAAATGAAAAACTGTTTTTT.

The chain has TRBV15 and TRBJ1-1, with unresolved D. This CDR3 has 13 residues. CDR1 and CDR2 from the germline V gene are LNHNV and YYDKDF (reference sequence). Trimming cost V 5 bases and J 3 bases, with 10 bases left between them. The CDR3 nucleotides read TGTGCCACCAGCGGGATGTCAGACACTGAAGCTTTCTTT. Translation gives CATSGMSDTEAFF.

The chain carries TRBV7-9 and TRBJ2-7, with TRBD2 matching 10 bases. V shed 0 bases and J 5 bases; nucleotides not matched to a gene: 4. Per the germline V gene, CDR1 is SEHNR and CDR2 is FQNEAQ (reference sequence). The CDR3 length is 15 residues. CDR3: CASSLAASGRDEQYF. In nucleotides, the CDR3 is TGTGCCAGCAGCTTAGCTGCTAGCGGGAGAGACGAGCAGTACTTC.

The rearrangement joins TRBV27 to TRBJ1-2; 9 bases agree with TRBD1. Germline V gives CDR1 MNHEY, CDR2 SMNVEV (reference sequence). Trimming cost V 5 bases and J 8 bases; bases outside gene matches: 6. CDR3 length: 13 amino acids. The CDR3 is CASSAGTGTGYTF. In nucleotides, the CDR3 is TGTGCCAGCAGTGCCGGGACAGGGACCGGCTACACCTTC.

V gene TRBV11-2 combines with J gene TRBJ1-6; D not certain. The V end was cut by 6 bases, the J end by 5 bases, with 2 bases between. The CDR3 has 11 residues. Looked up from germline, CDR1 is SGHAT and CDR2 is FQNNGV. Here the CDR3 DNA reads TGTGCCAGCAGGCATAATTCACCCCTCCACTTT. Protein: CASRHNSPLHF. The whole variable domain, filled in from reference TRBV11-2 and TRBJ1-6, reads EAGVAQSPRYKIIEKRQSVAFWCNPISGHATLYWYQQILGQGPKLLIQFQNNGVVDDSQLPKDRFSAERLKGVDSTLKIQPAKLEDSAVYLCASRHNSPLHFGNGTRLTVT.

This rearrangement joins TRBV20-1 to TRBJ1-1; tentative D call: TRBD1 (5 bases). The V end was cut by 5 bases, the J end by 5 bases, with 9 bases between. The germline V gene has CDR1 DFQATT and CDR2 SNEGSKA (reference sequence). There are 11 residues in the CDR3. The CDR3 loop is CSAPRGTEAFF. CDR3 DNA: TGCAGTGCTCCAAGGGGAACTGAAGCTTTCTTT.

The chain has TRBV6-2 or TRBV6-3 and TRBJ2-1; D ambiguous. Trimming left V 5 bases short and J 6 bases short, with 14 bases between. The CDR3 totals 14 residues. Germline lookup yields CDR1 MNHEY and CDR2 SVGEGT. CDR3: CASSRSSSPNEQFF. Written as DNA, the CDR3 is TGTGCCAGCAGTCGGTCTTCCTCCCCCAATGAGCAGTTCTTC.

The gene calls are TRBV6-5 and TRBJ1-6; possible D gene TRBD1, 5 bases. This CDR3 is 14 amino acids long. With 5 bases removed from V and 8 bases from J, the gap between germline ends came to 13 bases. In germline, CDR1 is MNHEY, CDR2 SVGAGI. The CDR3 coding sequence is TGTGCCAGCAGTCCGGGGGTCGAACATTCACCCCTCCACTTT. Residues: CASSPGVEHSPLHF.

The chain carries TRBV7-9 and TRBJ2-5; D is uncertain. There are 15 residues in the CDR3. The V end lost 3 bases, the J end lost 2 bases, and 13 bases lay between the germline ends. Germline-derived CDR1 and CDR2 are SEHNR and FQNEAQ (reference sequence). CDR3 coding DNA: TGTGCCAGCAGCTTGGGAAACAGCTTGCAAGAGACCCAGTACTTC. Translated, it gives CASSLGNSLQETQYF.

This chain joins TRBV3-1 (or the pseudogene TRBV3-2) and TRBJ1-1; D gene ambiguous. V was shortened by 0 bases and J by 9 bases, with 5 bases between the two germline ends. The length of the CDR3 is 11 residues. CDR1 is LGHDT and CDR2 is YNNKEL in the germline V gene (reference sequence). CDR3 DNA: TGTGCCAGCAGCCAAGAAGGGAAAGCTTTCTTT. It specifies CASSQEGKAFF.

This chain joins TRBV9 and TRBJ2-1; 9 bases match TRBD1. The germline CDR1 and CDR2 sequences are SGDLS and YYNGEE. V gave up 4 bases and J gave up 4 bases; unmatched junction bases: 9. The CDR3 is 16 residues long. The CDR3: CASSHPGQGIYNEQFF. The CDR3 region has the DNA TGTGCCAGCAGCCACCCGGGACAGGGAATTTACAATGAGCAGTTCTTC.

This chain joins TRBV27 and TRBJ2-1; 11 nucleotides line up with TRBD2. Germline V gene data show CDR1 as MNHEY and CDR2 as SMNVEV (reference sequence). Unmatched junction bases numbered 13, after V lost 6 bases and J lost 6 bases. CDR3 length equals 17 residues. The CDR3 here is CASSQWVGLAGSNEQFF. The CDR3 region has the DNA TGTGCCAGCAGCCAATGGGTTGGACTAGCGGGTTCCAATGAGCAGTTCTTC.

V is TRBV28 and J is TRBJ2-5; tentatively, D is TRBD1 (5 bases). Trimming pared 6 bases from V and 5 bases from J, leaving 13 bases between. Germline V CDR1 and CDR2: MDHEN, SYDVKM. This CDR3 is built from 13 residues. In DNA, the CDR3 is TGTGCCAGCAGACCTCAGGGAAGTGAGACCCAGTACTTC. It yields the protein CASRPQGSETQYF.

In DNA form, the CDR3 reads TGTGCCATCAGTGGGGGGGAAGGAAGCTCTGGAAACACCATATATTTT. Translated: CAISGGEGSSGNTIYF. V gene TRBV10-3 combines with J gene TRBJ1-3; weak D call: TRBD1 (5 bases). Trimming shortened V by 4 bases and J by 0 bases, and 13 bases separated the two germline ends. The germline CDR1 and CDR2 sequences are ENHRY and SYGVKD. CDR3 length: 16 amino acids.

The CDR3 protein is CASSLGDHRNQPQHF. Here the CDR3 DNA reads TGTGCCAGCAGCTTAGGGGACCATAGAAATCAGCCCCAGCATTTT. The V call is TRBV7-9, the J call TRBJ1-5; D possibly corresponds to TRBD1 (5 bases). This CDR3 is built from 15 residues. Trimming cost V 1 base and J 4 bases, with 11 bases left between them. Looked up from germline, CDR1 is SEHNR and CDR2 is FQNEAQ (reference sequence).

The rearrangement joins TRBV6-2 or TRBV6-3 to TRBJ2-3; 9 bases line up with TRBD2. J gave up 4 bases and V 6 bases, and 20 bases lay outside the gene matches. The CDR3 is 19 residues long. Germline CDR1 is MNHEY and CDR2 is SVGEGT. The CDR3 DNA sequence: TGTGCCAGCAGCCCCACCGCTAGCGGGATTTATATAACGGCAGATACGCAGTATTTT. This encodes CASSPTASGIYITADTQYF.

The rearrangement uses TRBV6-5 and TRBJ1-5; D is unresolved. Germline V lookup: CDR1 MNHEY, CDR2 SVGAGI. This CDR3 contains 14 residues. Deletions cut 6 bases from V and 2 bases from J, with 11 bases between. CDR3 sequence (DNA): TGTGCCAGCAGCAGACCCGGGCGCAATCAGCCCCAGCATTTT. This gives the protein CASSRPGRNQPQHF.

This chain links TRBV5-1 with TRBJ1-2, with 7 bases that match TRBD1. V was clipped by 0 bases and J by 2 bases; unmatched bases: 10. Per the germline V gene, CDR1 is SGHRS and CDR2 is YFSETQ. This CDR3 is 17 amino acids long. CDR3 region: CASSLAGAGGSNYGYTF. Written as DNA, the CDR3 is TGCGCCAGCAGCTTGGCCGGGGCAGGGGGTTCAAACTATGGCTACACCTTC.